This TCR beta chain was obtained from a study of shared clonotypes between healthy human individuals. The germline V gene encodes CDR1 SGHVS and CDR2 FQNEAQ. Trimming removed 0 bases from V and 9 bases from J, with 24 bases in between. The CDR3 runs to 17 residues. Samples underwent the assay at deep level. Some clones are missing from TCRdb's copy, which holds only in-frame ones; the method was immunoSEQ multiplex PCR. Altogether approximately 2,000,000 clones are present, around 93% being singletons, with the ten largest covering over 1.5%. CD8 cells regarded as naive lacked CD45RO, were positively chosen for CCR7, and omitted terminally differentiated effector memory CD45RA+ cells.

This chain links TRBV7-8 with TRBJ2-7; possibly TRBD2 for D (6 bases). The source of this sequence is a man between 18 and 29 years old in good health. Some clones in this sample may be carry-over from other donors' samples. The sequencing sample was made of naive CD8+ T cells from PBMCs. The CDR3 sequence: CASSLARAGRDLRGQYF. The CDR3 coding sequence is TGTGCCAGCAGCTTAGCGCGGGCGGGACGGGACCTACGAGGGCAGTACTTC.